This T cell receptor beta chain was obtained from a study of cytomegalovirus exposure and HLA in healthy donors. Findings of the study overall: A later analysis found that most CMV-associated TCR beta chains appeared HLA-restricted. The study assumed roughly uniform donor sequencing depth for presence/absence analyses.

As concerns this clone: Its antigen is undetermined.

The PCR had 60 Vbeta and 13 Jbeta primers. Sequencing was performed with immunoSEQ multiplex PCR; in TCRdb, only in-frame clones are kept and a portion is missing. The sample lists 120,000 or so clones, under 80% seen once, with around 28% in the top ten. The CDR3 contains 11 residues. Trimming removed 5 bases at V and 2 bases at J, with 3 bases between. Germline V gene data show CDR1 as SEHNR and CDR2 as FQNEAQ (reference sequence). Sample: PBMCs. The chain is built from TRBV7-9 and TRBJ1-1, with D hard to call. The sequence came from a man aged 55 to 70 in good health and CMV-seropositive. CDR3 bases: TGTGCCAGCAGCGTAAACACTGAAGCTTTCTTT. Amino acid sequence: CASSVNTEAFF.